These T cell receptor beta chains were read from a single sample in a study of molecular identifiers for immune sequencing clone quantification. TCRdb re-analysed the PCR reads in MiXCR, keeping a single row per CDR3 protein. The sample records 35,000 to 40,000 distinct CDR3 sequences, roughly 19% being singletons. The specimen sequenced was naive CD8+ T cells from blood, with Jurkat cell RNA spiked in. These receptors came from a human donor in good health. Some libraries in this study had Jurkat cell RNA spiked in. Each CDR3 is given with its conserved first and last residue. A D gene is named only where the DNA matches it firmly. Rows give clone size only sometimes, using once, few, many, or a class for an expanded clone.

D: TRBD1
size: many
V: TRBV5-4
J: TRBJ1-2
DNA: TGTGCCAGCAGCTTGGAGACAGGGGATGGCTACACCTTC
CDR3: CASSLETGDGYTF

D: NA
size: NA
V: TRBV21-1
J: TRBJ2-7
DNA: TGTGCCAGCAGCAAATCATGGACAGGGAGCCGCCGGCAGTACTTC
CDR3: CASSKSWTGSRRQYF

D: TRBD1
size: many
V: TRBV7-9
J: TRBJ1-4
DNA: TGTGCCAGCAGCCCCCCGGGCGGTGGACAGGAGATTGAAAAACTGTTTTTT
CDR3: CASSPPGGGQEIEKLFF

D: NA
size: many
V: TRBV7-9
J: TRBJ1-6
DNA: TGTGCCAGCAGCCTCTTCACGCTCCGGATCAGGGGTCAGAATTCACCCCTCCACTTT
CDR3: CASSLFTLRIRGQNSPLHF

D: TRBD1
size: many
V: TRBV4-1
J: TRBJ2-7
DNA: TGCGCCAGCAGCAGGGGACAGGGAGTCTACGAGCAGTACTTC
CDR3: CASSRGQGVYEQYF

D: NA
size: many
V: TRBV4-1
J: TRBJ2-1
DNA: TGCGCCAGCAGCCAATCAAGAGGGAATGAGCAGTTCTTC
CDR3: CASSQSRGNEQFF

D: NA
size: many
V: TRBV4-1
J: TRBJ2-3
DNA: TGCGCCAGCAGCGACCGGATCCCCCCAGATACGCAGTATTTT
CDR3: CASSDRIPPDTQYF

D: TRBD1
size: many
V: TRBV6-2/TRBV6-3
J: TRBJ2-7
DNA: TGTGCCAGCAGTTACACGACAGGGGAGTACGAGCAGTACTTC
CDR3: CASSYTTGEYEQYF

D: NA
size: NA
V: TRBV29-1
J: TRBJ1-1
DNA: TGCAGCTCGAGCAAGGGTGAAACTGAAGCTTTCTTT
CDR3: CSSSKGETEAFF

D: NA
size: many
V: TRBV20-1
J: TRBJ1-4
DNA: TGCAGTGCTAGTCAGGAGACGGAAGAATCAACTAATGAAAAACTGTTTTTT
CDR3: CSASQETEESTNEKLFF

D: TRBD2
size: few
V: TRBV11-2
J: TRBJ2-1
DNA: TGTGCCACCCGATTGACTAGCGGGAGGGGGGGGGATGAGCAGTTCTTC
CDR3: CATRLTSGRGGDEQFF

D: NA
size: few
V: TRBV4-2
J: TRBJ2-7
DNA: TGTGCCAGCAGCCAAGGGCGAAGGGGCCCCTACGAGCAGTACTTC
CDR3: CASSQGRRGPYEQYF

D: TRBD2
size: many
V: TRBV3-1
J: TRBJ2-3
DNA: TGTGCCAGCAGCCCGACTAGCGCAAACACAGATACGCAGTATTTT
CDR3: CASSPTSANTDTQYF

D: NA
size: few
V: TRBV4-1
J: TRBJ2-3
DNA: TGCGCCAGCAGCCAGACCACACGGGGGTCCACAGATACGCAGTATTTT
CDR3: CASSQTTRGSTDTQYF

D: TRBD2
size: many
V: TRBV30
J: TRBJ2-3
DNA: TGTGCCGGTACTAGCGGGGGGATCGGTCCGCTGTATTTT
CDR3: CAGTSGGIGPLYF

D: TRBD1
size: many
V: TRBV29-1
J: TRBJ2-3
DNA: TGCAGCGCAGACCTACGGGACAGGGTCGCAGATACGCAGTATTTT
CDR3: CSADLRDRVADTQYF

D: TRBD1
size: many
V: TRBV29-1
J: TRBJ2-7
DNA: TGCAGCGCTACAGGGGGCGCGTCCTACGAGCAGTACTTC
CDR3: CSATGGASYEQYF